This TCR beta chain was found in a study of blood T cell repertoires in COVID-19. At the level of the study: Samples of COVID-19 (acute and convalescent) were obtained from the United States, Italy and Spain.

CDR3 size: 15 residues. The ends lost 4 bases at V and 8 bases at J; junction bases unmatched: 7. Germline V gene lookup returns CDR1 MNHEY and CDR2 SVGEGT. Per the original data handling: Amplification with reference gene primers provided the estimates of nucleated cell counts. The method was immunoSEQ multiplex PCR; TCRdb's version includes in-frame clones alone and lacks a portion of them. V and J calls and clone size are copied from that table; D and trimming were computed from the DNA. Of 250,000 to 300,000 clones listed, about 86% are singletons. The sequence derives from a man aged 18 to 29 with active or convalescent COVID-19. Sample: peripheral blood. V is TRBV6-2 or TRBV6-3 and J is TRBJ2-1; 11 bases agree with TRBD2. This CDR3 is CASSLVAGGRDEQFF. The CDR3 DNA follows: TGTGCCAGCAGTTTAGTAGCGGGAGGGCGGGATGAGCAGTTCTTC.